The rows below give T cell receptor beta chains drawn from one sample of a study of blood T cell repertoires in COVID-19. Sequencing was performed with immunoSEQ multiplex PCR; in TCRdb, only in-frame clones are kept and a portion is missing. The sample lists 110,000 or so clones; 77% were seen once. The specimen was peripheral blood. Receptor source: a human donor in a cohort sampled during active COVID-19. CDR3s include the opening cysteine and the closing phenylalanine or tryptophan. The order of the fields is clone size, V gene, J gene, D gene, CDR3 protein, CDR3 DNA. The D gene is left open where the match is weak. Expanded clones are given a class, and other clones once, few, many or no size at all.

size: -; V: TRBV7-8; J: TRBJ1-5; D: TRBD1; CDR3: CASSPGQDSNQPQHF; DNA: TGTGCCAGCAGCCCAGGACAGGATAGCAATCAGCCCCAGCATTTT
size: -; V: TRBV5-1; J: TRBJ2-7; D: -; CDR3: CASSFGIADSYEQYF; DNA: TGCGCCAGCAGCTTCGGAATAGCCGATTCCTACGAGCAGTACTTC
size: -; V: TRBV6-1; J: TRBJ1-3; D: -; CDR3: CASSEMPGRAGNTIYF; DNA: TGTGCCAGCAGTGAAATGCCAGGGAGGGCTGGAAACACCATATATTTT
size: -; V: TRBV19; J: TRBJ1-2; D: TRBD1; CDR3: CASTTGAGYTF; DNA: TGTGCCAGTACGACAGGGGCTGGCTACACCTTC
size: -; V: TRBV24-1; J: TRBJ1-1; D: -; CDR3: CATSDSTETEAFF; DNA: TGTGCCACCAGTGATTCCACAGAGACTGAAGCTTTCTTT
size: few; V: TRBV27; J: TRBJ2-7; D: -; CDR3: CASRGLSSYEQYF; DNA: TGTGCCAGCAGAGGACTGAGCTCCTACGAGCAGTACTTC
size: -; V: TRBV28; J: TRBJ2-7; D: -; CDR3: CAIRELGSYEQYF; DNA: TGTGCCATTCGGGAGCTGGGATCCTACGAGCAGTACTTC
size: -; V: TRBV5-1; J: TRBJ2-7; D: TRBD1; CDR3: CASSSEGQGEQYF; DNA: TGCGCCAGCAGCTCCGAAGGACAGGGCGAGCAGTACTTC
size: few; V: TRBV5-4; J: TRBJ1-2; D: TRBD1; CDR3: CASSLEAQGAEGYGYTF; DNA: TGTGCCAGCAGCTTGGAGGCTCAGGGGGCGGAGGGGTATGGCTACACCTTC
size: -; V: TRBV3-1/TRBV3-2; J: TRBJ1-5; D: -; CDR3: CASAQKGGNQPQHF; DNA: TGTGCCAGCGCCCAAAAGGGGGGCAATCAGCCCCAGCATTTT